One and the same sample provided the 14 T cell receptor beta chains below, sequenced in a study of post-analysis software for immune sequencing data. Notes on the study in general: When patients were compared with controls, five TRBV segments were more frequent, TRBV5-6, TRBV5-1 and TRBV20-1 among them.

Their target antigens are unknown. Presence of unique molecular identifiers characterized the TCR beta cDNA libraries. TCRdb itself ran the PCR reads through MiXCR, one entry per CDR3 protein. The sample consists of a few hundred thousand distinct CDR3 sequences, roughly 34% of them appearing once. What was sequenced was blood. The receptor source for this set is a girl aged 2-17 years with multiple sclerosis.

This chain links TRBV5-1 with TRBJ1-1, with D possibly matching TRBD1 (6 bases). This CDR3 has 12 amino acids. The V end was cut by 2 bases, the J end by 9 bases, with 11 bases between. Germline V gives CDR1 SGHRS, CDR2 YFSETQ. In DNA form, the CDR3 reads TGCGCCAGCAGCTTCTCAGGGGCCCAAGCTTTCTTT. Encoded protein: CASSFSGAQAFF.

This clonotype was seen only a few times. The rearrangement joins TRBV5-1 to TRBJ1-1; D remains unclear. Germline-derived CDR1 and CDR2 are SGHRS and YFSETQ. Trimming removed 2 bases from V and 1 base from J, with 12 bases in between. This CDR3 has 15 amino acids. CDR3: CASSFGGSSNTEAFF. As DNA, the CDR3 is TGCGCCAGCAGCTTTGGAGGCAGCTCGAACACTGAAGCTTTCTTT.

The table lists this clonotype with a count of one. The J gene is TRBJ1-1, the V gene TRBV20-1; D ambiguous. Deletions cut 6 bases from V and 6 bases from J, with 11 bases between. CDR3 length equals 11 residues. Looked up from germline, CDR1 is DFQATT and CDR2 is SNEGSKA (reference sequence). CDR3 coding DNA: TGCAGTGCCCCTGAGGAGGCTGAAGCTTTCTTT. Translation: CSAPEEAEAFF.

In its sample, this clonotype was seen a few times. V usage is TRBV9 and J usage is TRBJ2-7; D is possibly TRBD1 or TRBD2 (5 bases each). V dropped 2 bases and J dropped 2 bases, with 11 bases sitting between them. This CDR3 is built from 14 residues. Germline V gene data show CDR1 as SGDLS and CDR2 as YYNGEE. CDR3 DNA: TGTGCCAGCAGCGTCGGGACCGCCACCTACGAGCAGTACTTC. Its protein is CASSVGTATYEQYF.

The gene calls are TRBV29-1 and TRBJ2-7; 7 nucleotides align to TRBD1. Germline CDR1 reads SQVTM; CDR2 reads ANQGSEA. There are 13 residues in the CDR3. Trimming at V came to 4 bases and at J to 0 bases, leaving 3 bases not matched to a gene. The CDR3 nucleotides are TGCAGCGTTGGGGGGACAGTCTCCTACGAGCAGTACTTC. Encoded protein: CSVGGTVSYEQYF.

The V and J genes are TRBV3-1 and TRBJ1-1; D remains ambiguous. The germline V and J ends were trimmed by 0 bases and 1 base, with 15 bases remaining between them. The CDR3 extends over 17 amino acids. Per germline, CDR1 LGHDT and CDR2 YNNKEL (reference sequence). The CDR3: CASSQEVGSTRNTEAFF. CDR3 DNA: TGTGCCAGCAGCCAAGAAGTGGGCTCTACACGGAACACTGAAGCTTTCTTT.

This clonotype occurred a few times. The CDR3 nucleotides read TGTGCTAGTGGTTTGGGGGAGGCGAGACTAGCGGGGCGAAGCTCCTACAATGAGCAGTTCTTC. It encodes CASGLGEARLAGRSSYNEQFF. This rearrangement joins TRBV12-5 to TRBJ2-1; TRBD2 matches at 11 bases. This CDR3 region has 21 residues. Germline assignment: CDR1 LGHNT and CDR2 FRNRAP. V trimming: 1 base; J trimming: 0 bases; junction bases outside the gene matches: 14.

This chain connects TRBV5-1 to TRBJ1-1; no clear D. The CDR3 covers 13 residues. From germline, CDR1 is SGHRS and CDR2 YFSETQ. Trimming removed 4 bases from V and 1 base from J, with 8 bases in between. CDR3 sequence: CASSAIRNTEAFF. The CDR3 DNA sequence: TGCGCCAGCAGCGCAATTCGGAACACTGAAGCTTTCTTT.

This clonotype has just a few counts. The rearrangement joins TRBV9 to TRBJ2-7; 8 nucleotides line up with TRBD1. Per the germline V gene, CDR1 is SGDLS and CDR2 is YYNGEE. J lost 6 bases, V lost 3 bases, and 5 bases had no gene match. The CDR3 length is 13 residues. CDR3 residues: CASSATGETEQYF. CDR3 nucleotides: TGTGCCAGCAGCGCGACAGGGGAGACCGAGCAGTACTTC. Full variable domain (missing parts from reference TRBV9 and TRBJ2-7): DSGVTQTPKHLITATGQRVTLRCSPRSGDLSVYWYQQSLDQGLQFLIQYYNGEERAKGNILERFSAQQFPDLHSELNLSSLELGDSALYFCASSATGETEQYFGPGTRLTVT.

The chain employs TRBV5-1 and TRBJ1-2, with 10 bases identical to TRBD1. The V gene end was trimmed by 0 bases and the J gene end by 7 bases; junction bases not matched to a gene: 9. The germline V gene has CDR1 SGHRS and CDR2 YFSETQ. The CDR3 totals 16 residues. The CDR3 DNA follows: TGCGCCAGCAGCTTGGAAGGGACAGGGGCGCGCTGTGGCTACACCTTC. Translating gives CASSLEGTGARCGYTF. The full variable domain, rest sourced from reference TRBV5-1 and TRBJ1-2, is KAGVTQTPRYLIKTRGQQVTLSCSPISGHRSVSWYQQTPGQGLQFLFEYFSETQRNKGNFPGRFSGRQFSNSRSEMNVSTLELGDSALYLCASSLEGTGARCGYTFGSGTRLTVV.

On this clonotype itself: The germline gene is not matched at one end of the junction; a read error may be the cause. The chain couples TRBV10-3 to TRBJ2-3, with a weak D call TRBD2 (7 bases). This CDR3 spans 15 amino acids. The germline V gene has CDR1 ENHRY and CDR2 SYGVKD. The CDR3, as DNA: TGTGCCATCAGCACCAACCGGGGGGACACAGATGCGCAGTATTTT. Its protein is CAISTNRGDTDAQYF.

V gene TRBV7-3 combines with J gene TRBJ1-6; TRBD1 is a possible D gene (6 bases). This CDR3 has 14 amino acids. The germline V and J ends were trimmed by 4 bases and 8 bases, with 12 bases remaining between them. Per the germline V gene, CDR1 is SGHTA and CDR2 is FQGTGA. The DNA of the CDR3 is TGTGCCAGCAGCTGCAGGGGAAGGGATTCACCCCTCCACTTT. This sequence encodes CASSCRGRDSPLHF.

For this clonotype: One end of the junction is discordant with germline, which a read error may explain. The chain has TRBV20-1 and TRBJ1-2; weak D call: TRBD1 (6 bases). The V gene's germline CDR1 is DFQATT and CDR2 SNEGSKA (reference sequence). This CDR3 is built from 15 residues. CDR3 loop: CSASLSAEGERGYTF. The CDR3 bases are TGTAGTGCTAGTCTCTCCGCGGAGGGGGAAAGGGGCTACACCTTC.

The sample holds a few counts of this clonotype. The chain joins TRBV15 to TRBJ2-5; D might be TRBD1 (5 bases). The CDR3 is 13 residues long. The ends were cut back, 8 bases at V and 5 bases at J, with 15 bases in the middle. CDR1 LNHNV and CDR2 YYDKDF come from the germline V gene (reference sequence). The CDR3 is CATGRQGLETQYF. The CDR3 DNA follows: TGTGCCACCGGGCGGCAGGGATTGGAGACCCAGTACTTC.